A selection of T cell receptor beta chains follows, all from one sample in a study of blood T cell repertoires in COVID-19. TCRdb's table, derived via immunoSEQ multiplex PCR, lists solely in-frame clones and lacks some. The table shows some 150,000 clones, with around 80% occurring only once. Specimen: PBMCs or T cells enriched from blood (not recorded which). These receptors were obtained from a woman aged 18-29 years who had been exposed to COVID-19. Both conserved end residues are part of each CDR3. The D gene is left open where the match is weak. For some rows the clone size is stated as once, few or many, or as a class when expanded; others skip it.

CDR3aa: CASSERVAGPNNEQFF; CDR3nt: TGCGCCAGCAGTGAGCGAGTAGCGGGGCCTAACAATGAGCAGTTCTTC; abundance: NA; v_gene: TRBV10-1; j_gene: TRBJ2-1; d_gene: TRBD2
CDR3aa: CASSLWQNEKLFF; CDR3nt: TGTGCCAGCAGTTTGTGGCAGAATGAAAAACTGTTTTTT; abundance: few; v_gene: TRBV12-3/TRBV12-4; j_gene: TRBJ1-4; d_gene: NA
CDR3aa: CASSVSGTSVHEQYF; CDR3nt: TGTGCCAGCAGCGTCTCCGGGACTAGCGTCCACGAGCAGTACTTC; abundance: NA; v_gene: TRBV9; j_gene: TRBJ2-7; d_gene: TRBD2
CDR3aa: CASSLIGGPVSYGYTF; CDR3nt: TGTGCCAGCAGCTTGATCGGGGGACCAGTATCCTATGGCTACACCTTC; abundance: few; v_gene: TRBV5-4; j_gene: TRBJ1-2; d_gene: NA
CDR3aa: CASSIGLAGSGEQFF; CDR3nt: TGTGCCAGCAGCATCGGACTAGCGGGGAGCGGAGAGCAGTTCTTC; abundance: NA; v_gene: TRBV7-8; j_gene: TRBJ2-1; d_gene: TRBD2
CDR3aa: CSAPGGRETQYF; CDR3nt: TGCAGCGCTCCGGGAGGGAGAGAGACCCAGTACTTC; abundance: NA; v_gene: TRBV29-1; j_gene: TRBJ2-5; d_gene: TRBD2
CDR3aa: CASSFQAGQETQYF; CDR3nt: TGTGCCAGCAGCTTCCAGGCGGGACAAGAGACCCAGTACTTC; abundance: NA; v_gene: TRBV7-2; j_gene: TRBJ2-5; d_gene: NA
CDR3aa: CASSPGGSYGYTF; CDR3nt: TGTGCCAGCTCTCCTGGTGGGAGCTATGGCTACACCTTC; abundance: NA; v_gene: TRBV18; j_gene: TRBJ1-2; d_gene: NA
CDR3aa: CASSRLANEQFF; CDR3nt: TGTGCCAGCAGCAGACTCGCCAATGAGCAGTTCTTC; abundance: NA; v_gene: TRBV7-8; j_gene: TRBJ2-1; d_gene: NA
CDR3aa: CASSFSETLTGLNTEAFF; CDR3nt: TGTGCCAGCAGCTTTTCCGAAACCCTGACAGGCCTCAACACTGAAGCTTTCTTT; abundance: NA; v_gene: TRBV5-5; j_gene: TRBJ1-1; d_gene: NA
CDR3aa: CASSSLADRDLPYEQYF; CDR3nt: TGTGCCAGCAGCTCCCTCGCCGACAGGGACCTCCCCTACGAGCAGTACTTC; abundance: once; v_gene: TRBV7-2; j_gene: TRBJ2-7; d_gene: TRBD1
CDR3aa: CASRDTDTGFKQYF; CDR3nt: TGTGCCAGCAGAGACACCGACACAGGGTTCAAGCAGTACTTC; abundance: NA; v_gene: TRBV28; j_gene: TRBJ2-7; d_gene: NA
CDR3aa: CASSFTSRSTDTQYF; CDR3nt: TGTGCCAGCAGCTTTACTAGCAGGAGCACAGATACGCAGTATTTT; abundance: NA; v_gene: TRBV7-9; j_gene: TRBJ2-3; d_gene: NA
CDR3aa: CASSSQGAGDEKLFF; CDR3nt: TGTGCCAGTAGTTCCCAGGGGGCCGGAGATGAAAAACTGTTTTTT; abundance: NA; v_gene: TRBV19; j_gene: TRBJ1-4; d_gene: TRBD1
CDR3aa: CASSHARTIIYEQYF; CDR3nt: TGTGCCAGCAGCCATGCGAGGACTATCATCTACGAGCAGTACTTC; abundance: few; v_gene: TRBV5-8; j_gene: TRBJ2-7; d_gene: NA
CDR3aa: CASSSGTSGFNEQFF; CDR3nt: TGTGCCAGCAGCTCAGGGACTAGCGGGTTCAATGAGCAGTTCTTC; abundance: NA; v_gene: TRBV5-6; j_gene: TRBJ2-1; d_gene: TRBD2
CDR3aa: CASSFSGTLYEQYF; CDR3nt: TGCGCCAGCAGCTTTAGCGGGACCCTCTACGAGCAGTACTTC; abundance: NA; v_gene: TRBV5-1; j_gene: TRBJ2-7; d_gene: TRBD2